This T cell receptor (beta chain) was documented in a study of T cell responses to AZD1222 COVID-19 vaccine. Trimming stripped 6 bases from V and 3 bases from J, with 20 bases between. Germline V gene data show CDR1 as SGHTA and CDR2 as FQGNSA. CDR3 length: 16 amino acids. Here immunoSEQ multiplex PCR was the method, and the copy in TCRdb shows in-frame clones only, minus some. Of 140,000 to 150,000 clones listed, around nine tenths were seen once; the top ten hold less than 5.5%. This clone appeared a single time. The receptor was derived from an adult in good health. The specimen comprised peripheral blood, sampled on day 0 of AZD1222 vaccination. The rearrangement links TRBV7-2 to TRBJ1-2; possible D gene TRBD1, 6 bases. The CDR3 spells CASSLGASGHDYGYTF. CDR3 coding DNA: TGTGCCAGCAGTCTAGGCGCCTCGGGACACGACTATGGCTACACCTTC.